Sequencing of this TCR beta chain was carried out in a study of regulatory T cells in long-lasting Graves disease. Study-wide context: Graves' patients with a new diagnosis had received antithyroid drugs under 3 months.

Combining iRepertoire HTBI primers with Arm-PCR of CDR3 regions, the authors built TCR beta libraries. TCRdb independently ran MiXCR on the multiplex PCR reads; one entry per CDR3 protein. The sample yields 450,000 to 650,000 distinct CDR3 sequences, about 16% seen once. This clonotype was observed a few times. As for time point: newly diagnosed GD, antithyroid drugs for less than 3 months. Making the TCR library involved RNA that had been extracted from PBMCs. These data were also reused for a study on T cells in Graves' hyperthyroidism and ophthalmopathy. That paper states: In blood, most of the thyroid clonotypes expanded above 0.001 were also present. With a median lead of approximately 6 months before onset, the model predicted ophthalmopathy.

The sequenced sample was peripheral blood mononuclear cells (PBMCs), obtained at new diagnosis, from a patient treated with antithyroid drugs. The clonotype was recovered from a woman aged 40-65 years with Graves disease.

The CDR3 reads CASTRAGGPNNEQFF. CDR3 sequence (DNA): TGTGCCAGCACCAGAGCGGGGGGGCCTAACAATGAGCAGTTCTTC. The chain carries TRBV12-3 or TRBV12-4 and TRBJ2-1; 10 bases align to TRBD2. The CDR3 is made up of 15 amino acids. The V segment lost 7 bases and the J segment 5 bases; nucleotides outside the gene matches: 8.